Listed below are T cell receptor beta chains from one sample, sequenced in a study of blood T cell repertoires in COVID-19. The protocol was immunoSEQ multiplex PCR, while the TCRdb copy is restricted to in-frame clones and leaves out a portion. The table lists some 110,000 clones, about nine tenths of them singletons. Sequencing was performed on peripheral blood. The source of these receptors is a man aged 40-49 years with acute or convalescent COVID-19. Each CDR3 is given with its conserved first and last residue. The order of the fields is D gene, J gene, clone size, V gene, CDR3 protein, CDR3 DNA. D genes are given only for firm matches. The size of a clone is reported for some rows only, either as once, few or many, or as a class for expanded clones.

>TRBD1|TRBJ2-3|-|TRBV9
CASSVGGGQGADTQYF
TGTGCCAGCAGCGTAGGAGGTGGACAGGGAGCAGATACGCAGTATTTT
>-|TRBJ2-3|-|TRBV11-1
CASSSNRVTDTQYF
TGTGCCAGCAGCTCTAACAGGGTAACAGATACGCAGTATTTT
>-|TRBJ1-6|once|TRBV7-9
CASSLMVGSPLHF
TGTGCCAGCAGCTTAATGGTCGGTTCACCCCTCCACTTT
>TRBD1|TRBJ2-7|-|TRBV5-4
CASSRGQSYEQYF
TGTGCCAGCAGCAGGGGACAGTCCTACGAGCAGTACTTC
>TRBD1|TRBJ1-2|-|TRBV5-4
CASSLANRGTTGYTF
TGTGCCAGCAGCTTGGCCAACAGGGGGACCACAGGCTACACCTTC
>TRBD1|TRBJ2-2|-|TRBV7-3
CASSRDRGTGELFF
TGTGCCAGCAGCCGGGACAGGGGTACCGGGGAGCTGTTTTTT
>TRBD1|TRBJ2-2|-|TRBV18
CASSPGQAMNTGELFF
TGTGCCAGCTCACCAGGACAGGCCATGAACACCGGGGAGCTGTTTTTT
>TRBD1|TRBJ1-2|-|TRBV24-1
CATSDSRGLDGYTF
TGTGCCACCAGTGACAGTAGGGGGCTGGATGGCTACACCTTC
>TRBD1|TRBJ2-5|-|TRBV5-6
CASSPLGQGLQETQYF
TGTGCCAGCAGCCCACTAGGACAGGGGTTGCAAGAGACCCAGTACTTC
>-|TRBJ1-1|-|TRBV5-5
CASTSFAAYTEAFF
TGTGCCAGCACCTCATTCGCGGCCTACACTGAAGCTTTCTTT
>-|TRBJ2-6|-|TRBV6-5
CASRDRGAGANVLTF
TGTGCCAGCAGAGACCGGGGTGCGGGGGCCAACGTCCTGACTTTC
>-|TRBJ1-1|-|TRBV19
CASTPKAGGAMNTEAFF
TGTGCCAGTACCCCCAAAGCGGGGGGGGCGATGAACACTGAAGCTTTCTTT